This TCR beta chain was identified in a study of blood T cell repertoires in COVID-19. Study as a whole: The United States, Italy and Spain supplied acute and convalescent COVID-19 samples. T cells, B-cell-depleted T cells, or PBMCs provided the cDNA or gDNA that served as material.

This CDR3 region has 17 residues. Germline loops: CDR1 LGHDT, CDR2 YNNKEL (reference sequence). V shed 0 bases and J shed 7 bases, with 19 bases lying between them. Produced via immunoSEQ multiplex PCR; TCRdb's table is partial and in-frame only. The table lists approximately 220,000 clones, 87% of them singletons, with approximately 2.8% in the top ten. Ages ranged from roughly 18 to 100 years, with residence in approximately 25 US areas. The chain combines TRBV3-1 (or the pseudogene TRBV3-2) with TRBJ1-5, with D possibly matching TRBD1 (5 bases). This TCR was recovered from a woman aged 25 to 39 with acute COVID-19. The material sequenced was PBMCs or T cells enriched from blood (not recorded which). CDR3 coding DNA: TGTGCCAGCAGCCAAGAAAGGGACGTGCGGGGAAGCCAGCCCCAGCATTTT. Translating gives CASSQERDVRGSQPQHF.